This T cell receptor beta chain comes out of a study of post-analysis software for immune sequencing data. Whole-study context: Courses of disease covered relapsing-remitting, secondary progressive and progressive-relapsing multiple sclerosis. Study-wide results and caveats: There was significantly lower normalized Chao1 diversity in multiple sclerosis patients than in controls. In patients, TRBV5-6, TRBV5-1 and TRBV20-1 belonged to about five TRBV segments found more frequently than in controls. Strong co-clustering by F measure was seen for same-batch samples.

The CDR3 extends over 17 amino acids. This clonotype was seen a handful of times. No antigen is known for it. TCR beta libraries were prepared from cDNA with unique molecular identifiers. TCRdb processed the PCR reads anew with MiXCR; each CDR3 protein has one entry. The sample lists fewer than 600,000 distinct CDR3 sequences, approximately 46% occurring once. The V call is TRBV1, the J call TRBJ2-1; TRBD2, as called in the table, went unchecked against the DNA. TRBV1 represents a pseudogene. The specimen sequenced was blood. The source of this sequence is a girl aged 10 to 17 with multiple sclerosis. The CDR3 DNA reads TGCACCAGCAGCCAAGAGCTGCCTAGCGGGACCTACAATGAGCAGTTCTTC. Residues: CTSSQELPSGTYNEQFF.